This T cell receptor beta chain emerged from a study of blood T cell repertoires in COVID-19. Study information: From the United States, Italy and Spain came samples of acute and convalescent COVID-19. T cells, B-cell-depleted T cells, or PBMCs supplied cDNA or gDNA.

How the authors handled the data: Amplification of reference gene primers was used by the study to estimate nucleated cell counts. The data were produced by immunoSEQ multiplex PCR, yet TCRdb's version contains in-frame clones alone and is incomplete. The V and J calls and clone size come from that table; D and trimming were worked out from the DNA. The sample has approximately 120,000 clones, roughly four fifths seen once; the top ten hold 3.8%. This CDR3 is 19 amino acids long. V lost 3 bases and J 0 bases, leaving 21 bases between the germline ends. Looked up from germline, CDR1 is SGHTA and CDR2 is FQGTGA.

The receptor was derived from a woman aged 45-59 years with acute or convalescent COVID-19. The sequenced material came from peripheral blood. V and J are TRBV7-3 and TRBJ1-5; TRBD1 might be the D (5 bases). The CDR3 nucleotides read TGTGCCAGCAGCTTCTTCCGGGACTCGAGGTTCTATAGCAATCAGCCCCAGCATTTT. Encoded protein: CASSFFRDSRFYSNQPQHF.